This T cell receptor beta chain came from a study of CD8 T cells in Susac syndrome. Study conclusions and caveats: Acknowledgment was made by the study that its TCR sequencing and HLA analysis involved a relatively small number of individuals.

Per the germline V gene, CDR1 is MNHEY and CDR2 is SMNVEV (reference sequence). CDR3 length: 15 amino acids. Trimming pared 7 bases from V and 4 bases from J, leaving 18 bases between. The authors carried out high-throughput sequencing of TCR beta. They applied it to CD8+ and CD4+ T cells obtained from blood. A note on this clonotype: Its cognate antigen is unknown.

Reverse transcription used about 0.45 to 1 ug RNA and random hexamers. One entry per CDR3 protein results from TCRdb running MiXCR on the immunoSEQ multiplex PCR reads. The repertoire holds almost 450,000 distinct CDR3 sequences, with around 85% as singletons. This sequence was found in a human donor with multiple sclerosis. The sample consisted of CD8+ T cells from PBMCs. This chain connects TRBV27 to TRBJ2-3, with D perhaps matching TRBD2 (6 bases). CDR3 protein: CASIRTGVAPDTQYF. For the CDR3, the DNA is TGTGCCAGCATACGAACGGGGGTAGCCCCAGATACGCAGTATTTT.